Below are 14 T cell receptor beta chains sequenced from a single sample in a study of beta chain features in type 1 diabetes. Overall study findings and caveats: The study found moderately but significantly shorter TCRB CDR3s in all four CD4+ subsets of Type 1 diabetes patients.

Their cognate antigens are unknown. Reverse transcription of all isolated RNA meant that expressed TCRB transcripts were sequenced. Profiling relied on immunoSEQ multiplex PCR, and the TCRdb table lists in-frame clones only, not all of them. The table lists 93,000 or so clones, roughly 28% of them singletons, with about 0.49% in the top ten. The sample was central memory CD4+ T cells from blood. Source of these receptors: a woman aged 18-29 years with type 1 diabetes.

The rearrangement links TRBV11-3 to TRBJ1-2; the match to TRBD1 covers 9 bases. The germline CDR1 and CDR2 sequences are SGHNT and YENEEA. After removal of 5 bases from V and 6 bases from J, the junction contained 7 bases not matched to a gene. There are 14 residues in the CDR3. As DNA, the CDR3 is TGTGCCAGCAGCCCCGGGACAGGGCGAGATGGCTACACCTTC. Amino acids: CASSPGTGRDGYTF.

This rearrangement joins TRBV7-2 to TRBJ1-4; maybe TRBD1 (6 bases). Looked up from germline, CDR1 is SGHTA and CDR2 is FQGNSA. The CDR3 is 16 amino acids. The V end was cut by 1 base, the J end by 7 bases, with 16 bases between. CDR3 sequence reads: CASSLGGTPGREKLFF. CDR3 nucleotide sequence: TGTGCCAGCAGCTTAGGGGGGACACCCGGACGTGAAAAACTGTTTTTT. Together with reference TRBV7-2 and TRBJ1-4, the CDR3 gives the full variable domain: GAGVSQSPSNKVTEKGKDVELRCDPISGHTALYWYRQSLGQGLEFLIYFQGNSAPDKSGLPSDRFSAERTGGSVSTLTIQRTQQEDSAVYLCASSLGGTPGREKLFFGSGTQLSVL.

This chain links TRBV5-4 with TRBJ2-5, with 12 bases fitting TRBD2. Unmatched junction bases numbered 3, after V lost 2 bases and J lost 1 base. CDR1 and CDR2 from the germline V gene are SGHNT and YYREEE (reference sequence). This CDR3 has 16 amino acids. Written as DNA, the CDR3 is TGTGCCAGCAGCTTTCGACTAGCGGGAGCCCAAGAGACCCAGTACTTC. Residues: CASSFRLAGAQETQYF.

V is TRBV19 and J is TRBJ2-7; perhaps TRBD1 as D (7 bases). From germline, CDR1 is LNHDA and CDR2 SQIVND (reference sequence). V lost 3 bases and J 2 bases, leaving 14 bases between the germline ends. The length of the CDR3 is 15 residues. The CDR3 coding sequence is TGTGCCAGTAGTATCGGGGGACAGCCCACCTACGAGCAGTACTTC. Its translation: CASSIGGQPTYEQYF.

The genes are TRBV7-9 and TRBJ2-2; D perhaps matches TRBD2 (5 bases). Between the trimmed V and J ends, which lost 7 bases and 0 bases, there was a span of 15 bases. The CDR3 consists of 16 residues. Looked up from germline, CDR1 is SEHNR and CDR2 is FQNEAQ (reference sequence). Written as DNA, the CDR3 is TGTGCCAGCACGAGGGCGGACTCGACGAACACCGGGGAGCTGTTTTTT. Translating it yields CASTRADSTNTGELFF.

The chain couples TRBV11-2 to TRBJ1-1; maybe TRBD1 (5 bases). Germline CDR1 and CDR2: SGHAT and FQNNGV. CDR3 size: 13 residues. Trimming pared 3 bases from V and 11 bases from J, leaving 16 bases between. The CDR3: CASSLSQGAWAFF. The CDR3 DNA is TGTGCCAGCAGCTTGTCCCAGGGCGCATGGGCTTTCTTT.

This clone was seen a few times. The chain recombines TRBV27 with TRBJ2-7, with D unclear. The CDR3 runs to 14 residues. V was cut by 2 bases and J by 0 bases, with 8 bases left in between. The V gene's germline CDR1 is MNHEY and CDR2 SMNVEV (reference sequence). CDR3 DNA sequence: TGTGCCAGCAGTTTAGCCGCTAGCTCCTACGAGCAGTACTTC. It codes for CASSLAASSYEQYF.

The chain employs TRBV5-1 and TRBJ1-1; no clear D. CDR1 is SGHRS, CDR2 YFSETQ, per germline. Trimming removed 0 bases from V and 10 bases from J, with 13 bases in between. The CDR3 sequence is 13 residues long. The CDR3 is CASSLGDRSRAFF. The CDR3 DNA sequence: TGCGCCAGCAGCTTGGGCGACCGTTCTAGAGCTTTCTTT. The entire variable domain, with the rest obtained from reference TRBV5-1 and TRBJ1-1, is as follows: KAGVTQTPRYLIKTRGQQVTLSCSPISGHRSVSWYQQTPGQGLQFLFEYFSETQRNKGNFPGRFSGRQFSNSRSEMNVSTLELGDSALYLCASSLGDRSRAFFGQGTRLTVV.

Turning to this clone: One end of the junction does not line up with germline, which may come from a read error. The chain has TRBV19 and TRBJ2-5; D might be TRBD1 (7 bases). This CDR3 has 13 residues. Germline lookup yields CDR1 LNHDA and CDR2 SQIVND (reference sequence). For the CDR3, the DNA is TGTGCCACGACCCAGGGGGGCCAAGGGACCCAGTACTTC. Its protein product is CATTQGGQGTQYF.

The chain couples TRBV19 to TRBJ1-2; 8 bases match TRBD1. The CDR3 runs to 14 residues. V trimming: 5 bases; J trimming: 4 bases; junction bases outside the gene matches: 6. In germline, CDR1 is LNHDA, CDR2 SQIVND (reference sequence). The CDR3 here is CASSLRTGSYGYTF. In nucleotides, the CDR3 is TGTGCCAGTAGTCTCCGGACAGGGTCCTATGGCTACACCTTC.

The gene calls are TRBV18 and TRBJ1-1; no clear D gene. The CDR3 runs 16 residues. Germline CDR1 reads KGHSH; CDR2 reads LQKENI. Trimming shortened V by 1 base and J by 4 bases, and 16 bases separated the two germline ends. The CDR3 loop is CASSPQRGQQATEAFF. CDR3 DNA sequence: TGTGCCAGCTCACCACAGCGCGGCCAGCAAGCCACTGAAGCTTTCTTT.

The chain has TRBV5-1 and TRBJ2-2; 8 bases align to TRBD1. CDR1 is SGHRS and CDR2 is YFSETQ in the germline V gene. CDR3 length: 16 residues. Trimming cost V 0 bases and J 7 bases; bases outside gene matches: 8. CDR3 amino acids: CASSLGRTGLGGELFF. The CDR3, as DNA: TGCGCCAGCAGCTTGGGCCGGACAGGGCTAGGCGGGGAGCTGTTTTTT.

The chain uses TRBV14 and TRBJ1-1; the D is unclear. The CDR3 totals 13 residues. The germline V and J ends were trimmed by 0 bases and 10 bases, with 12 bases remaining between them. Germline assignment: CDR1 SGHDN and CDR2 FVKESK. The chain's CDR3 is CASSQDVKAGAFF. CDR3 nucleotides: TGTGCCAGCAGCCAAGATGTGAAGGCAGGAGCTTTCTTT.

This clone was seen a few times. The chain uses TRBV6-1 and TRBJ1-5; D gene ambiguous. Trimming removed 6 bases at V and 3 bases at J, with 12 bases between. Germline lookup yields CDR1 MNHNS and CDR2 SASEGT. The CDR3 has 14 amino acids. In DNA form, the CDR3 reads TGTGCCAGCAGCGGAGACGGAACCAATCAGCCCCAGCATTTT. Translating it yields CASSGDGTNQPQHF.